A single sample gave rise to the 9 T cell receptor beta chains below, sequenced in a study of long-term antiretroviral therapy in people with HIV. The assay used was immunoSEQ (version v3.0), run at survey level. Produced via immunoSEQ multiplex PCR; TCRdb's table is partial and in-frame only. The data contain about 25,000 clones, just over 85% of them singletons. Specimen: unsorted PBMCs, collected 1.2 years after starting antiretroviral therapy. Every receptor here comes from a middle-aged man with HIV.

This sequence joins TRBV19 and TRBJ2-7; D uncertain. This CDR3 has 14 amino acids. The V gene's germline CDR1 is LNHDA and CDR2 SQIVND (reference sequence). V was clipped by 8 bases and J by 3 bases, with 17 bases between them. The CDR3 sequence is CASGPNLRVYEQYF. The CDR3 DNA reads TGTGCCAGTGGCCCAAACCTTAGAGTCTACGAGCAGTACTTC.

This chain connects TRBV20-1 to TRBJ2-7; D uncertain. This CDR3 has 11 amino acids. Per germline, CDR1 DFQATT and CDR2 SNEGSKA (reference sequence). V lost 7 bases and J 6 bases, leaving 13 bases between the germline ends. In DNA, the CDR3 is TGCAGTGTTTCCCCGGCTGCCGAGCAGTACTTC. Translated, it gives CSVSPAAEQYF.

This clone has just one count. CDR3 in amino acids: CASSDTSYNEQFF. The CDR3 bases are TGTGCCAGCAGTGACACCTCCTACAATGAGCAGTTCTTC. The rearrangement joins TRBV28 to TRBJ2-1, with D unclear. The CDR3 is 13 amino acids. The ends were cut back, 5 bases at V and 0 bases at J, with 5 bases in the middle. Germline assignment: CDR1 MDHEN and CDR2 SYDVKM.

The genes are TRBV27 and TRBJ1-5; possible D gene TRBD1, 5 bases. This CDR3 region has 15 residues. The V end was cut by 5 bases, the J end by 3 bases, with 14 bases between. Germline CDR1 is MNHEY and CDR2 is SMNVEV (reference sequence). Here the CDR3 reads CASSPLQGPNQPQHF. The CDR3 region has the DNA TGTGCCAGCAGTCCCCTCCAGGGACCCAATCAGCCCCAGCATTTT.

The rearrangement joins TRBV7-8 to TRBJ2-7; TRBD2 matches 8 bases. The germline V gene encodes CDR1 SGHVS and CDR2 FQNEAQ. The CDR3 is 15 residues long. The trim removed 5 bases at V and 3 bases at J, leaving 9 bases unmatched. CDR3 residues: CASSPYGGASYEQYF. CDR3 coding DNA: TGTGCCAGCAGCCCATACGGGGGGGCTAGCTACGAGCAGTACTTC.

CDR3 coding DNA: TGTGCCACCACACTCTACCCGACCGGAAACACCATATATTTT. Its translation is CATTLYPTGNTIYF. This rearrangement joins TRBV28 to TRBJ1-3, with no clear D. Looked up from germline, CDR1 is MDHEN and CDR2 is SYDVKM. V was pared by 10 bases and J by 4 bases, with 17 bases between. This CDR3 spans 14 amino acids.

Only a few counts were recorded for this clone. This sequence joins TRBV28 and TRBJ2-7; no clear D gene. Trimming removed 6 bases from V and 1 base from J, with 13 bases in between. The CDR3 is 14 amino acids. Germline CDR1 MDHEN, CDR2 SYDVKM. The CDR3 spells CASSPAGPSYEQYF. CDR3 nucleotide sequence: TGTGCCAGCAGCCCGGCCGGCCCTTCCTACGAGCAGTACTTC.

This clone was observed once. CDR3 protein: CASSPIAGDQETQYF. CDR3 in DNA: TGTGCCAGCAGCCCTATAGCGGGGGACCAAGAGACCCAGTACTTC. The rearrangement uses TRBV9 and TRBJ2-5, with 9 positions matching TRBD2. V was clipped by 4 bases and J by 0 bases; unmatched bases: 4. Per the germline V gene, CDR1 is SGDLS and CDR2 is YYNGEE. CDR3 length: 15 residues.

The chain combines TRBV15 with TRBJ2-7; no firm D call. The ends were cut back, 4 bases at V and 6 bases at J, with 13 bases in the middle. Germline V gene data show CDR1 as LNHNV and CDR2 as YYDKDF (reference sequence). The CDR3 runs 13 residues. CDR3 nucleotides: TGTGCCACCAGCACCAGGAGTGGTTTCGAGCAGTACTTC. Amino acid sequence: CATSTRSGFEQYF.